Listed below are T cell receptor beta chains from one sample, sequenced in a study of response to subunit inactivated influenza vaccine. TCRdb recomputed calls from the RT-PCR reads with MiXCR, one row per CDR3 protein. Here the sample spans about 830,000 distinct CDR3 sequences, under 20% being singletons. The sample was PBMCs from blood, taken more than 4 days after vaccination. The source is a man aged 45-65 years who received an inactivated influenza vaccine. CDR3s include the opening cysteine and the closing phenylalanine or tryptophan. Fields, in order: J gene, clone size, V gene, D gene, CDR3 DNA, CDR3 protein. A D gene is named only where the DNA matches it firmly. For some rows the clone size is stated as once, few or many, or as a class when expanded; others skip it.

>TRBJ2-1|few|TRBV28|NA
TGTGCCAGCAGCATACAGCGGGCCAGGGCCCTTAATGAGCAGTTCTTC
CASSIQRARALNEQFF
>TRBJ2-1|NA|TRBV29-1|NA
TGCAGCGTGGGAGAGAGATACAATGAGCAGTTCTTC
CSVGERYNEQFF
>TRBJ2-5|few|TRBV20-1|NA
TGCAGTGTCAGGGGGCTAGCGGGAGAGACCCAGTACTTC
CSVRGLAGETQYF
>TRBJ2-1|many|TRBV29-1|NA
TGCAGCGTTGAGGTCCAGTTCTACAATGAGCAGTTCTTC
CSVEVQFYNEQFF
>TRBJ1-6|many|TRBV6-5|NA
TGTGCCAGCAGTTATTTGCAGGGGAATTCACCCCTCCACTTT
CASSYLQGNSPLHF
>TRBJ2-3|few|TRBV20-1|TRBD2
TGCAGTGCTTGGGCGGGGGGCCTTAGCACAGATACGCAGTATTTT
CSAWAGGLSTDTQYF
>TRBJ2-2|NA|TRBV10-3|NA
TGTGCCACCGGCGCGAACACCGGGGAGCTGTTTTTT
CATGANTGELFF
>TRBJ2-7|many|TRBV12-3/TRBV12-4|NA
TGTGCCAGCAGGTCCAGGAGTAGGTACGAGCAGTACTTC
CASRSRSRYEQYF
>TRBJ2-1|few|TRBV7-6|NA
TGTGCCAGCAGCTTAGCGTGGCTCAATGAGCAGTTCTTC
CASSLAWLNEQFF
>TRBJ2-4|NA|TRBV2|NA
TGTGCCAGCAGGGGCAATAGGAGGGTCAAAAACATTCAGTACTTC
CASRGNRRVKNIQYF
>TRBJ1-2|NA|TRBV18|NA
TGTGCCAGCTCTCCCGGGGCGCAATATGGCTACACCTTC
CASSPGAQYGYTF
>TRBJ1-1|few|TRBV12-3/TRBV12-4|TRBD1
TGTGCCACTGGGGACAGGGGTGGCAGGAACACTGAAGCTTTCTTT
CATGDRGGRNTEAFF
>TRBJ2-7|NA|TRBV20-1|TRBD2
TGCAGTGCTAGATCCCAAGCGGGAGTTCCCTACGAGCAGTACTTC
CSARSQAGVPYEQYF
>TRBJ1-4|NA|TRBV5-1|TRBD1
TGCGCCAGCAGCAGGTCGGTTGGACAGGATGAAAAACTGTTTTTT
CASSRSVGQDEKLFF
>TRBJ1-6|few|TRBV12-3/TRBV12-4|TRBD1
TGTGCCAGCAGATCAGACAGGGGCGGTAATTCACCCCTCCACTTT
CASRSDRGGNSPLHF
>TRBJ2-7|many|TRBV28|NA
TGTGCCAGCAGATCAGAGCCGGGCGAGCAGTACTTC
CASRSEPGEQYF
>TRBJ2-3|many|TRBV12-3/TRBV12-4|TRBD2
TGTGCCAGCAGTTTTAGGACTAGCGGGACGTGGGGAGATACGCAGTATTTT
CASSFRTSGTWGDTQYF
>TRBJ2-1|many|TRBV20-1|TRBD2
TGCAGTGCTAGAGACGGGACTAGCGGGAGGCTCATACTCTACAATGAGCAGTTCTTC
CSARDGTSGRLILYNEQFF
>TRBJ2-3|NA|TRBV6-1|TRBD2
TGTGCCAGCAAGGTGGGGGGGGGACGCACAGATACGCAGTATTTT
CASKVGGGRTDTQYF
>TRBJ2-1|NA|TRBV29-1|NA
TGCAGCGTTGTTGACAAGGTCGCCTACAATGAGCAGTTCTTC
CSVVDKVAYNEQFF
>TRBJ1-2|few|TRBV2|TRBD1
TGTGCCAGCAGAGAACCGGGACAGACAAACTATGGCTACACCTTC
CASREPGQTNYGYTF
>TRBJ1-1|NA|TRBV12-3/TRBV12-4|NA
TGTGCCAGCAGTCTCGACAGATTTCGTGAAGCTTTCTTT
CASSLDRFREAFF
>TRBJ2-3|NA|TRBV28|NA
TGTGCCAGCAGAAGCAGTCTCCGCACAGATACGCAGTATTTT
CASRSSLRTDTQYF
>TRBJ2-3|many|TRBV20-1|NA
TGCAGTGCTAGCCCCCCGGAATACCGCACAGATACGCAGTATTTT
CSASPPEYRTDTQYF
>TRBJ1-2|NA|TRBV4-1|NA
TGCGCCAGCAGCCAAGATAACGGAAACTATGGCTACACCTTC
CASSQDNGNYGYTF
>TRBJ2-3|NA|TRBV4-3|NA
TGCGCCAGCAGCGGGACCACCACCACAGATACGCAGTATTTT
CASSGTTTTDTQYF
>TRBJ2-1|many|TRBV12-3/TRBV12-4|TRBD2
TGTGCCAGCAGTCCGCCGGGACTAATGGTCATTAATGAGCAGTTCTTC
CASSPPGLMVINEQFF
>TRBJ2-1|NA|TRBV4-1|TRBD1
TGCGCCAGCAGCCAAGTTCGCCGCCCGGGACAGGGGGGCAATGAGCAGTTCTTC
CASSQVRRPGQGGNEQFF
>TRBJ2-2|many|TRBV29-1|NA
TGCAGCGTTGAAGGGGTGAACACCGGGGAGCTGTTTTTT
CSVEGVNTGELFF
>TRBJ1-6|few|TRBV6-2/TRBV6-3|NA
TGTGCCAGCGGAGATACCGGGACTGGTTCACCCCTCCACTTT
CASGDTGTGSPLHF
>TRBJ2-1|many|TRBV2|TRBD2
TGTGCCGACCGGGACTATAACAATGAGCAGTTCTTC
CADRDYNNEQFF
>TRBJ2-5|NA|TRBV10-3|NA
TGTGCCATCAGTGAGGGCAGGAAAGAGACCCAGTACTTC
CAISEGRKETQYF
>TRBJ2-5|NA|TRBV5-1|TRBD2
TGCGCCAGCAGTTCCGGGCGAGCGGGGCTCCAAGAGACCCAGTACTTC
CASSSGRAGLQETQYF
>TRBJ2-1|few|TRBV5-5|TRBD2
TGTGCCAGCAGCTTATCTAGCGGGAGGGGCCCGTACAATGAGCAGTTCTTC
CASSLSSGRGPYNEQFF
>TRBJ1-6|many|TRBV6-5|NA
TGTGCCAGCAGTTACTCTGCGGGAAGCGGTTCACCCCTCCACTTT
CASSYSAGSGSPLHF
>TRBJ1-1|many|TRBV20-1|NA
TGCAGTGCAAACAGATTATTGAACACTGAAGCTTTCTTT
CSANRLLNTEAFF
>TRBJ2-5|few|TRBV7-9|NA
TGTGCCAGCAGCCCCAACTATCGACGGGAGACCCAGTACTTC
CASSPNYRRETQYF
>TRBJ1-5|NA|TRBV10-3|NA
TGTGACATCAGTGAGTCGCCAAGACAGCCCCAGCATTTT
CDISESPRQPQHF
>TRBJ2-7|many|TRBV20-1|TRBD2
TGCAGTGAGCGGGAGGAACCTTCCTACGAGCAGTACTTC
CSEREEPSYEQYF
>TRBJ2-1|NA|TRBV20-1|TRBD2
TGCAGTGTAAAAGCGGGAGGATACAATGAGCAGTTCTTC
CSVKAGGYNEQFF
>TRBJ2-7|few|TRBV6-1|TRBD2
TGTGCCAGCTGGGGAGGGCCGGGACTAACCTACGAGCAGTACTTC
CASWGGPGLTYEQYF
>TRBJ2-7|many|TRBV10-3|NA
TGTGCCATCAGTTGGGGTCTCCGGGACGGCTACGAGCAGTACTTC
CAISWGLRDGYEQYF
>TRBJ2-1|NA|TRBV7-2|TRBD2
TGTGCCAGCAGCCCCGGAGAAGCGGGAGGGTACAATGAGCAGTTCTTC
CASSPGEAGGYNEQFF
>TRBJ2-5|NA|TRBV5-1|NA
TGCGCCAGCAGCTCGGGAGGGACAGGGAGCCAAGAGACCCAGTACTTC
CASSSGGTGSQETQYF
>TRBJ2-7|NA|TRBV20-1|NA
TGCAGTGCTAGAGACATTCGGGCTATTAGCCGCTACGAGCAGTACTTC
CSARDIRAISRYEQYF
>TRBJ2-1|NA|TRBV5-1|NA
TGCGCCAGCAGCTTGGCCTGGGGTCCCGCGGGCCATGAGCAGTTCTTC
CASSLAWGPAGHEQFF
>TRBJ2-3|few|TRBV6-2/TRBV6-3|NA
TGTGCCAGCAGTTCCCTCAAGGGGGTTACAGATACGCAGTATTTT
CASSSLKGVTDTQYF
>TRBJ2-5|few|TRBV12-3/TRBV12-4|TRBD2
TGTGCCAGCTTACTAGCGGGGGTCGAGGAGACCCAGTACTTC
CASLLAGVEETQYF
>TRBJ2-7|many|TRBV20-1|TRBD1
TGCAGTGCTTCAGGGGGTAGCTACGAGCAGTACTTC
CSASGGSYEQYF
>TRBJ1-5|few|TRBV29-1|NA
TGCAGCGTAAGCTCGGGGGGCAATCAGCCCCAGCATTTT
CSVSSGGNQPQHF
>TRBJ2-1|NA|TRBV6-4|NA
TGTGCCAGCAGTGAGTATTCAAACTCCTACAATGAGCAGTTCTTC
CASSEYSNSYNEQFF